This entry lists 10 T cell receptor beta chains sequenced from one sample in a study of blood T cell repertoires in COVID-19. Sequencing used immunoSEQ multiplex PCR; TCRdb keeps in-frame clones, though not all of them. This sample has some 14,000 clones, with 70% to 90% found just once. Sequenced: peripheral blood. The source of these receptors is a woman aged 70-85 years in a cohort sampled during active or convalescent COVID-19.

V gene TRBV15 combines with J gene TRBJ1-5; the D is unclear. The CDR3 extends over 13 amino acids. Germline values: CDR1 LNHNV, CDR2 YYDKDF (reference sequence). The ends were cut back, 5 bases at V and 0 bases at J, with 5 bases in the middle. CDR3 region: CATSLGSNQPQHF. CDR3 sequence (DNA): TGTGCCACCAGCCTCGGTAGCAATCAGCCCCAGCATTTT.

V gene TRBV5-5 combines with J gene TRBJ1-1; the D gene is possibly TRBD1 (6 bases). The CDR3 sequence is 15 residues long. The germline V gene has CDR1 SGHKS and CDR2 YYEKEE (reference sequence). The V gene lost 1 base and the J gene lost 0 bases, with 10 bases spanning the gap. In DNA, the CDR3 is TGTGCCAGCAGCTTGTTGGCAGGGGTGAACACTGAAGCTTTCTTT. Encoded protein: CASSLLAGVNTEAFF. Based on the CDR3 plus reference TRBV5-5 and TRBJ1-1, the full variable domain is DAGVTQSPTHLIKTRGQQVTLRCSPISGHKSVSWYQQVLGQGPQFIFQYYEKEERGRGNFPDRFSARQFPNYSSELNVNALLLGDSALYLCASSLLAGVNTEAFFGQGTRLTVV.

The gene calls are TRBV27 and TRBJ1-5, with D possibly being TRBD1 (5 bases). The germline V gene has CDR1 MNHEY and CDR2 SMNVEV (reference sequence). Trimming removed 2 bases at V and 3 bases at J, with 11 bases between. This CDR3 comprises 15 residues. DNA for the CDR3: TGTGCCAGCAGTTTAGCCAGGGTTGACAATCAGCCCCAGCATTTT. Its translation is CASSLARVDNQPQHF.

This clone was seen only a few times. The chain couples TRBV19 to TRBJ1-2; 11 positions agree with TRBD1. Losses at the gene ends were 1 base for V and 4 bases for J; bases not matched to a gene: 2. Germline CDR1 LNHDA, CDR2 SQIVND (reference sequence). CDR3 length: 15 amino acids. The CDR3 nucleotides read TGTGCCAGTAGTATAGCAGGGACAGGGGGCTATGGCTACACCTTC. Translated, it gives CASSIAGTGGYGYTF.

This clone appeared a few times. The chain carries TRBV5-1 and TRBJ1-4; D unresolved. V was clipped by 2 bases and J by 8 bases, with 16 bases between them. This CDR3 is built from 15 residues. Germline CDR1 reads SGHRS; CDR2 reads YFSETQ. The CDR3 loop is CASSFQSVGSEKLFF. Written as DNA, the CDR3 is TGCGCCAGCAGCTTTCAGTCGGTCGGGAGCGAAAAACTGTTTTTT.

The J gene is TRBJ1-2, the V gene TRBV7-9; perhaps TRBD1 as D (5 bases). Germline V gene data show CDR1 as SEHNR and CDR2 as FQNEAQ (reference sequence). Trimming left V 5 bases short and J 8 bases short, with 18 bases between. This CDR3 region has 14 residues. CDR3 in amino acids: CASSDRKGPRGYTF. DNA of the CDR3: TGTGCCAGCAGCGACCGGAAGGGGCCAAGAGGCTACACCTTC.

V gene TRBV24-1 combines with J gene TRBJ2-3; D unresolved. The CDR3 is 12 amino acids. With 4 bases removed from V and 6 bases from J, the gap between germline ends came to 7 bases. Germline V gives CDR1 KGHDR, CDR2 SFDVKD. The CDR3 coding sequence is TGTGCCACCAGTGAAACAATGGATACGCAGTATTTT. This sequence encodes CATSETMDTQYF.

V is TRBV2 and J is TRBJ2-5, with D possibly TRBD1 on 6 matching bases. The CDR3 runs to 14 residues. CDR1 SNHLY and CDR2 FYNNEI come from the germline V gene. The ends were cut back, 4 bases at V and 0 bases at J, with 9 bases in the middle. The CDR3 spells CASSATGYQETQYF. In DNA, the CDR3 is TGTGCCAGCAGTGCGACAGGTTACCAAGAGACCCAGTACTTC.

A remark on this clone: No DNA is shown, since the ends of the CDR3 on it are uncertain; the CDR3 is the one TCRdb lists. The rearrangement uses TRBV1 and TRBJ1-4; the DNA was not used to check the table's D call, TRBD1. TRBV1 is a documented pseudogene. From its first to its last residue, the CDR3 has 17 amino acids. CDR3 amino acids: CTSSHLFGTGSNEKLFF.

This clone was seen only a few times. The chain couples TRBV19 to TRBJ1-1; 7 bases align to TRBD1. CDR3 size: 14 residues. Germline V gene lookup returns CDR1 LNHDA and CDR2 SQIVND (reference sequence). Unmatched junction bases numbered 6, after V lost 7 bases and J lost 1 base. CDR3 sequence (DNA): TGTGCCAGTACCAAGGGACAGCCGAACACTGAAGCTTTCTTT. It is translated as CASTKGQPNTEAFF.